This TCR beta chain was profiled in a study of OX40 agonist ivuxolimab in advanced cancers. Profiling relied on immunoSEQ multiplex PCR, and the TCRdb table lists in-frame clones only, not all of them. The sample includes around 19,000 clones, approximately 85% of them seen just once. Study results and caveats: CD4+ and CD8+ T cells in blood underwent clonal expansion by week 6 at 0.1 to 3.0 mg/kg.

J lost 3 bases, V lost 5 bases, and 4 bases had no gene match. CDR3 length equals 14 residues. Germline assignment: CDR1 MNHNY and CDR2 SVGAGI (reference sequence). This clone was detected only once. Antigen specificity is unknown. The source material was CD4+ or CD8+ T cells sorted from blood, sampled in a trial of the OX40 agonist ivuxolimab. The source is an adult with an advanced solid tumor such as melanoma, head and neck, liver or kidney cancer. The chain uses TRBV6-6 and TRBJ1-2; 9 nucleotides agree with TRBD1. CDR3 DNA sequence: TGTGCCAGCAGTAGCGGGACAGGGTACTATGGCTACACCTTC. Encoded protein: CASSSGTGYYGYTF.